The entry below gives a single T cell receptor beta chain sequence along with its context. Germline loops: CDR1 MNHEY, CDR2 SMNVEV (reference sequence). CDR3 size: 13 residues. Between the trimmed V and J ends, which lost 10 bases and 8 bases, there was a span of 20 bases. This sample was included in a study of blood T cell repertoires in COVID-19. In the source study's methods: Nucleated cell number was recorded as an estimate derived from reference gene primer amplification. Libraries were prepared by immunoSEQ multiplex PCR; TCRdb keeps only in-frame clonotypes and omits some of them. Clone size and V and J calls were adopted from that table, with D and trimming inferred from the DNA. The data contain approximately 260,000 clones, 70% to 90% of them singletons. Clinical history reported by participants formed the basis on which cohorts were assigned.

The chain is built from TRBV27 and TRBJ1-2; a possible D gene is TRBD1 (5 bases). The sequence was obtained from a woman in her 50s who had been exposed to COVID-19. The specimen was PBMCs or T cells enriched from blood (not recorded which). The CDR3 spells CAIRQTLGGGYTF. The CDR3 coding sequence is TGTGCCATCCGACAGACCTTGGGGGGGGGCTACACCTTC.